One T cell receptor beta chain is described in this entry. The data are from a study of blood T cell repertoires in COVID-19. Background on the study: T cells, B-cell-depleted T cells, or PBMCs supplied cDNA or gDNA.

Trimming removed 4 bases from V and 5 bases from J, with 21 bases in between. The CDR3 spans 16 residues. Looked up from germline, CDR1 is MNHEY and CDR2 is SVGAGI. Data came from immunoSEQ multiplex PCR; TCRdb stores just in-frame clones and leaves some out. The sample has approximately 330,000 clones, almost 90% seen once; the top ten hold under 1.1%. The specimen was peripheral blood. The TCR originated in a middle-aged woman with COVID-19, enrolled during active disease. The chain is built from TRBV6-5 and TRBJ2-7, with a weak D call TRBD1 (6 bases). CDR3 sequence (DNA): TGTGCCAGCAGTTCGATCAGGGGAAGGAATGGCCACGAGCAGTACTTC. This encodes CASSSIRGRNGHEQYF.